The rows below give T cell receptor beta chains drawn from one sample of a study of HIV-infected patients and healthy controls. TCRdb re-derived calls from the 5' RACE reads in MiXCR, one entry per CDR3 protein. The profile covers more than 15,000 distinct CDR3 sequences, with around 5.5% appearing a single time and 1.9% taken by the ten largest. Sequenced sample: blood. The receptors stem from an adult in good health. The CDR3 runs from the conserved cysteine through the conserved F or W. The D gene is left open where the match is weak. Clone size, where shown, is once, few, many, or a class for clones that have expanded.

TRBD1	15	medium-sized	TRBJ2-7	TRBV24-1	CATSDPGTGVSEQYF	TGTGCCACCAGTGATCCCGGGACAGGGGTTTCCGAGCAGTACTTC
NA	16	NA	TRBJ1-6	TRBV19	CASTSLQGIGNSPLHF	TGTGCCAGTACCTCACTCCAGGGAATTGGTAATTCACCCCTCCACTTT
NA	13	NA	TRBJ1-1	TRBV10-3	CAISEGAGLEAFF	TGTGCCATCAGTGAGGGGGCCGGGCTTGAAGCTTTCTTT
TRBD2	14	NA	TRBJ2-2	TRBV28	CASKTSGDTGELFF	TGTGCCAGCAAAACTAGCGGAGACACCGGGGAGCTGTTTTTT
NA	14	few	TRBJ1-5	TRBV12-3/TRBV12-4	CASSLLLEGQPQHF	TGTGCCAGCAGTTTGTTGTTGGAAGGTCAGCCCCAGCATTTT
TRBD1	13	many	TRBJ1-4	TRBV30	CAWNRGGNEKLFF	TGTGCCTGGAACAGGGGCGGGAATGAAAAACTGTTTTTT
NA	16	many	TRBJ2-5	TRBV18	CASSPQPITYQETQYF	TGTGCCAGCTCACCCCAACCCATTACGTACCAAGAGACCCAGTACTTC
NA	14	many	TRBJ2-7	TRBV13	CASSPTGGIGEQYF	TGTGCCAGCAGCCCAACGGGGGGCATCGGCGAGCAGTACTTC
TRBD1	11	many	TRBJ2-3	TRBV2	CARNRGRTQYF	TGTGCCAGAAACAGGGGGAGGACGCAGTATTTT
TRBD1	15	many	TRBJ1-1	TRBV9	CASSYDGQGATEAFF	TGTGCCAGCAGCTACGACGGACAGGGGGCAACTGAAGCTTTCTTT
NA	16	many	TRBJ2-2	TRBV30	CAWSATGTLNTGELFF	TGTGCCTGGAGTGCAACCGGGACTTTGAACACCGGGGAGCTGTTTTTT
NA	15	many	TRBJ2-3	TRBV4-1	CASRPRDGETDTQYF	TGCGCCAGCAGGCCGAGGGACGGAGAAACAGATACGCAGTATTTT
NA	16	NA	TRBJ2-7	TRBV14	CASSQDLTPTPYEQYF	TGTGCCAGCAGCCAAGATCTGACACCTACTCCCTACGAGCAGTACTTC
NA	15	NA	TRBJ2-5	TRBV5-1	CASNSQGLYQETQYF	TGCGCCAGTAACTCCCAGGGGCTATACCAAGAGACCCAGTACTTC
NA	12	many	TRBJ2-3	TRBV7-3	CASSPHPDTQYF	TGTGCCAGCAGCCCGCACCCCGATACGCAGTATTTT
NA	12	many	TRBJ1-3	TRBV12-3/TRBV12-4	CASSLRGNTIYF	TGTGCCAGCAGTTTAAGGGGAAACACCATATATTTT
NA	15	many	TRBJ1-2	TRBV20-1	CSARDPFLGNYGYTF	TGCAGTGCTAGAGACCCGTTCCTTGGTAACTATGGCTACACCTTC
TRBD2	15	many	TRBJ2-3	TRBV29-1	CSVGTSGGHTDTQYF	TGCAGCGTTGGGACTAGCGGGGGTCACACAGATACGCAGTATTTT
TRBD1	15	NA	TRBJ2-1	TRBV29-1	CSHGTELGSYNEQFF	TGCAGCCACGGGACAGAACTTGGCTCCTACAATGAGCAGTTCTTC
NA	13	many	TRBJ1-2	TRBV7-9	CASSLSRPSGYTF	TGTGCCAGCAGCTTAAGTAGACCTTCTGGCTACACCTTC
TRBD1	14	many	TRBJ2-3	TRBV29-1	CSVSQGAEGDTQYF	TGCAGCGTTTCGCAGGGGGCGGAAGGAGATACGCAGTATTTT
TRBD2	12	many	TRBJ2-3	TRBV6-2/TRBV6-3	CASKLAGDTQYF	TGTGCCAGCAAGCTAGCGGGAGATACGCAGTATTTT
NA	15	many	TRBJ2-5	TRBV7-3	CASSLSGLRQETQYF	TGTGCCAGCAGCTTATCAGGACTACGACAAGAGACCCAGTACTTC
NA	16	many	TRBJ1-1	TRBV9	CASSVIGGVGLAEAFF	TGTGCCAGCAGCGTCATTGGGGGGGTAGGTTTGGCTGAAGCTTTCTTT
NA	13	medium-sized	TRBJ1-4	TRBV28	CASRSGGEEKLFF	TGTGCCAGCAGGTCGGGGGGCGAAGAAAAACTGTTTTTT
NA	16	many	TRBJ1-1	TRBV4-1	CASSSPGTSRNTEAFF	TGCGCCAGCAGCTCACCTGGGACAAGCCGCAACACTGAAGCTTTCTTT
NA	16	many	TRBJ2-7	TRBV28	CASSSHGSSRNYEQYF	TGTGCCAGCAGTTCCCACGGGTCTAGTCGCAACTACGAGCAGTACTTC
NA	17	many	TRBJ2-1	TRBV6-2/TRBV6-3	CASRTWRGGSSYNEQFF	TGTGCCAGCAGAACCTGGAGGGGGGGTAGCTCCTACAATGAGCAGTTCTTC
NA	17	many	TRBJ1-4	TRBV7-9	CASSSLGIGTLPEKLFF	TGTGCCAGCAGCTCTCTGGGAATCGGGACGTTACCTGAAAAACTGTTTTTT
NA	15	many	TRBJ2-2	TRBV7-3	CASSPRGGALMELFF	TGTGCCAGCAGCCCACGGGGCGGGGCGTTGATGGAGCTGTTTTTT
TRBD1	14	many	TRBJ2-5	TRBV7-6	CASSPRQGVETQYF	TGTGCCAGCAGCCCGAGACAGGGGGTCGAGACCCAGTACTTC
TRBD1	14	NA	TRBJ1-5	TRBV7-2	CASSQGQVHQPQHF	TGTGCCAGCAGCCAGGGACAGGTGCATCAGCCCCAGCATTTT
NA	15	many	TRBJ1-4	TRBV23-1	CASSSRRGGGEKLFF	TGCGCCAGCAGCTCACGTCGGGGCGGTGGCGAAAAACTGTTTTTT
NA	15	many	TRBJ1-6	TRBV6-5	CASSYGPADNSPLHF	TGTGCCAGCAGTTACGGGCCGGCTGACAATTCACCCCTCCACTTT
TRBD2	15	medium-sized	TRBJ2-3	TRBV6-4	CASSETSGGTDTQYF	TGTGCCAGCAGTGAGACTAGCGGGGGGACAGATACGCAGTATTTT
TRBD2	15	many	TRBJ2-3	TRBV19	CASSTGTSLTDTQYF	TGTGCCAGTAGTACCGGGACTAGTTTGACAGATACGCAGTATTTT
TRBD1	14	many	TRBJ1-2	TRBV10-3	CAISGTAMAYGYTF	TGTGCCATCAGCGGGACAGCGATGGCCTATGGCTACACCTTC
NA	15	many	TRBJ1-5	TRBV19	CASSLRREGVQPQHF	TGTGCCAGTAGCCTCCGCAGGGAAGGGGTTCAGCCCCAGCATTTT
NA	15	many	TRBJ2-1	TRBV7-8	CASSLLQDSYNEQFF	TGTGCCAGCAGCTTATTACAGGATTCCTACAATGAGCAGTTCTTC